A single T cell receptor beta chain is shown here with its context. Its antigen is unknown. This entry belongs to a study of T cells in Graves' hyperthyroidism and ophthalmopathy. Findings of the study overall: Before onset, by a median of approximately 5.9 months, the model predicted ophthalmopathy.

Amplification of TCR beta CDR3 regions used RNA as the template. RT-PCR in the first round (using the HTBI primer set) targeted the TCR CDR3. TCRdb recomputed calls from the multiplex PCR reads with MiXCR, one row per CDR3 protein. The data contain 600,000 or so distinct CDR3 sequences, around 14% of them singletons. The specimen sequenced was blood. The receptor's source is a woman aged 18-35 years with Graves' ophthalmopathy.

The CDR3 reads CASSGELGGRASDTQYF. DNA for the CDR3: TGTGCCAGCAGCGGTGAGCTGGGCGGGAGGGCCTCGGATACGCAGTATTTT. The gene calls are TRBV7-9 and TRBJ2-3; 9 bases are shared with TRBD2. J gave up 6 bases and V 5 bases, and 15 bases lay outside the gene matches. CDR1 and CDR2 (germline): SEHNR, FQNEAQ (reference sequence). This CDR3 contains 17 residues.